The rows below give T cell receptor beta chains drawn from one sample of a study of blood T cell repertoires in COVID-19. TCRdb keeps only in-frame clones here, not all; method: immunoSEQ multiplex PCR. Of 25,000 or so clones detected, 88% appear once; the ten largest clones hold 22%. Sequencing used peripheral blood. The receptors come from a man between 65 and 79 years old in a cohort sampled during active COVID-19. Each CDR3 is given with its conserved first and last residue. D genes are given only for firm matches. Clone size is given for some rows only: seen once, a few or many times, or a class if the clone is expanded.

V	J	D	size	CDR3	DNA
TRBV3-1/TRBV3-2	TRBJ1-1	TRBD1	NA	CASSPLEGARTEAFF	TGTGCCAGCAGCCCGCTAGAGGGGGCAAGAACTGAAGCTTTCTTT
TRBV9	TRBJ2-3	TRBD1	few	CASSARDRVTDTQYF	TGTGCCAGCAGCGCCAGGGACAGAGTCACAGATACGCAGTATTTT
TRBV28	TRBJ2-7	TRBD2	NA	CASSLLPGLAGERDYEQYF	TGTGCCAGCAGTTTATTACCGGGACTAGCGGGAGAGCGCGACTACGAGCAGTACTTC
TRBV4-1	TRBJ2-3	TRBD2	NA	CASSQPEGFVAGGDTQYF	TGCGCCAGCAGCCAACCAGAGGGCTTTGTAGCGGGAGGAGATACGCAGTATTTT
TRBV30	TRBJ2-2	TRBD1	NA	CAWSPPGTVRGGELFF	TGTGCCTGGAGTCCCCCCGGGACAGTCCGGGGCGGGGAGCTGTTTTTT
TRBV5-1	TRBJ2-7	TRBD2	NA	CASGPGTRAYEQYF	TGCGCCAGCGGTCCCGGGACTAGAGCCTACGAGCAGTACTTC
TRBV4-1	TRBJ1-1	NA	NA	CASSQGHGAGWAYTEAFF	TGCGCCAGCAGCCAAGGGCATGGGGCAGGTTGGGCGTACACTGAAGCTTTCTTT
TRBV6-1	TRBJ1-6	NA	NA	CASSERYNRFPSPLHF	TGTGCCAGCAGTGAACGCTACAACAGATTCCCTTCACCCCTCCACTTT
TRBV11-2	TRBJ2-7	TRBD2	few	CASSPGLANEQYF	TGTGCCAGCAGCCCGGGACTAGCTAACGAGCAGTACTTC
TRBV3-1/TRBV3-2	TRBJ1-2	TRBD1	NA	CASSQPGQGYGYTF	TGTGCCAGCAGCCAGCCGGGACAGGGGTATGGCTACACCTTC
TRBV7-2	TRBJ2-7	NA	NA	CASSLALLAGGEQYF	TGTGCCAGCAGCTTAGCGCTGCTAGCCGGAGGCGAGCAGTACTTC
TRBV7-8	TRBJ1-2	TRBD1	NA	CASSPGQGGYGYTF	TGTGCCAGCAGCCCGGGACAGGGCGGCTATGGCTACACCTTC
TRBV20-1	TRBJ1-5	NA	NA	CSASWPGGRGEQHF	TGCAGTGCTAGTTGGCCTGGTGGAAGGGGTGAGCAGCATTTT
TRBV7-9	TRBJ2-1	TRBD2	NA	CASSLERSGRAPEQFF	TGTGCCAGCAGCTTAGAAAGGAGCGGGAGGGCCCCTGAGCAGTTCTTC